These T cell receptor beta chains were read from a single sample in a study of blood T cells in healthy people across ages. From the 5' RACE reads, TCRdb called clonotypes with MiXCR, one entry per CDR3 protein. The table lists roughly 1.5 million distinct CDR3 sequences, 42% of them singletons. Sequenced input: blood. These receptors originate from a woman between 18 and 29 years old in good health. The CDR3 runs from the conserved cysteine through the conserved F or W. The D gene is left open where the match is weak. Some rows mark clone size as missing; the rest say once, few, many or name a class of expanded clone.

j_call v_call d_call clone_size cdr3_aa cdr3_nt
TRBJ2-7 TRBV5-5 NA few CASSLRDTRIYEQYF TGTGCCAGCAGCTTGAGGGACACCCGAATTTACGAGCAGTACTTC
TRBJ2-1 TRBV4-2 NA NA CASSQGRESHNEQFF TGTGCCAGCAGCCAAGGGAGGGAGTCCCACAATGAGCAGTTCTTC
TRBJ1-1 TRBV10-3 NA many CAISGSVNTEAFF TGTGCCATCAGTGGCTCAGTGAACACTGAAGCTTTCTTT
TRBJ1-4 TRBV6-2/TRBV6-3 NA NA CASRTDRRKRANEKLCF TGTGCCAGCAGGACCGACAGGAGGAAACGCGCTAATGAAAAACTGTGTTTT
TRBJ2-7 TRBV6-6 TRBD2 few CVSSYGILTSVTYEQYF TGTGTCAGCAGTTATGGTATACTAACTAGCGTCACCTACGAGCAGTACTTC
TRBJ2-7 TRBV7-2 NA few CASSPRLLGDEQYF TGTGCCAGCAGCCCTCGCCTGCTAGGAGACGAGCAGTACTTC
TRBJ1-2 TRBV28 TRBD1 few CASSLWAGTGNYGYTF TGTGCCAGCAGTTTATGGGCCGGGACAGGGAACTATGGCTACACCTTC
TRBJ2-7 TRBV7-2 NA many CASSLANEQYF TGTGCCAGCAGTTTAGCAAACGAGCAGTACTTC
TRBJ1-1 TRBV11-1 NA few CASSPPTEAFF TGTGCCAGCAGCCCCCCCACTGAAGCTTTCTTT
TRBJ2-1 TRBV7-8 NA NA CASSFHGSEQFF TGTGCCAGCAGTTTCCACGGATCTGAGCAGTTCTTC
TRBJ2-4 TRBV16 NA NA CASSQYAGKNIQYF TGTGCCAGCAGCCAATACGCGGGGAAAAACATTCAGTACTTC
TRBJ2-7 TRBV28 TRBD1 NA CASSFEYGDRGAGYEQYF TGTGCCAGCAGTTTTGAATACGGGGACAGGGGAGCCGGGTACGAGCAGTACTTC
TRBJ2-7 TRBV20-1 NA NA CSAPNHLGLDEQYF TGCAGTGCCCCGAACCATTTGGGTCTCGATGAGCAGTACTTC
TRBJ2-7 TRBV20-1 NA few CSASQKAYEQYF TGCAGTGCTAGTCAGAAAGCCTACGAGCAGTACTTC
TRBJ1-2 TRBV6-1 NA NA CAGIPSGGAYYGYTF TGTGCCGGCATCCCCTCTGGGGGGGCTTACTATGGCTACACCTTC
TRBJ2-3 TRBV30 NA few CAWNGISTDTQYF TGTGCCTGGAATGGGATAAGCACAGATACGCAGTATTTT
TRBJ2-1 TRBV20-1 TRBD2 few CSARDRGLAGTYNEQFF TGCAGTGCTAGAGATCGGGGGCTAGCGGGAACCTACAATGAGCAGTTCTTC
TRBJ2-7 TRBV7-2 NA NA CASSLALTAPRYGQYF TGTGCCAGCAGCTTAGCGCTAACCGCACCTAGGTACGGGCAGTACTTC
TRBJ1-1 TRBV2 TRBD1 NA CASSWDRGPTEAFF TGTGCCAGCAGTTGGGACAGGGGGCCTACTGAAGCTTTCTTT
TRBJ2-5 TRBV29-1 TRBD2 NA CSVTGLARQETQYF TGCAGCGTCACGGGACTAGCGAGGCAAGAGACCCAGTACTTC
TRBJ2-1 TRBV24-1 TRBD2 NA CGTTVREGHSYNEQFF TGTGGCACCACCGTACGGGAGGGCCATTCCTACAATGAGCAGTTCTTC
TRBJ1-5 TRBV28 NA NA CASSFAGSDQPQHF TGTGCCAGCAGTTTCGCGGGGTCGGATCAGCCCCAGCATTTT
TRBJ1-1 TRBV6-2/TRBV6-3 NA NA CASSPRGDSSEAFF TGTGCCAGCAGCCCTCGGGGGGATTCCTCCGAAGCTTTCTTT
TRBJ1-1 TRBV29-1 NA few CSVGQPDMNTEAFF TGCAGCGTTGGACAGCCAGACATGAACACTGAAGCTTTCTTT
TRBJ2-5 TRBV6-6 NA few CASSYWGPNEQYF TGTGCCAGCAGTTACTGGGGCCCTAATGAGCAGTACTTC
TRBJ2-3 TRBV5-1 NA few CASSPPGFRTDTQYF TGCGCCAGCAGCCCACCCGGATTCAGGACAGATACGCAGTATTTT
TRBJ2-1 TRBV25-1 TRBD2 NA CASSEPPGLAGGRSYNEQFF TGTGCCAGCAGTGAGCCCCCGGGACTAGCGGGGGGGCGCTCCTACAATGAGCAGTTCTTC
TRBJ2-3 TRBV7-2 TRBD2 few CASSLGREGYTQYF TGTGCCAGCAGCTTAGGGCGGGAGGGCTATACGCAGTATTTT
TRBJ1-5 TRBV20-1 NA NA CSASETGSNQPQHF TGCAGTGCTAGCGAGACAGGTAGCAATCAGCCCCAGCATTTT
TRBJ1-6 TRBV20-1 NA NA CSARPRGGAYNSPLHF TGCAGTGCTAGACCGAGGGGCGGCGCTTATAATTCACCCCTCCACTTT
TRBJ1-1 TRBV11-2 NA NA CASSRIPEAFF TGTGCCAGCAGCCGAATCCCTGAAGCTTTCTTT
TRBJ2-7 TRBV7-8 NA once CASSLFGQSNTYEQYF TGTGCCAGCAGTTTATTCGGACAGAGTAACACCTACGAGCAGTACTTC
TRBJ2-3 TRBV29-1 NA few CSVVLRFTDTQYF TGCAGCGTCGTTCTAAGGTTCACAGATACGCAGTATTTT
TRBJ2-1 TRBV27 TRBD2 NA CASSSPAGGLPGEQFF TGTGCCAGCAGTTCCCCAGCGGGGGGACTCCCCGGTGAGCAGTTCTTC
TRBJ2-1 TRBV6-5 TRBD1 NA CASSPPTGYNEQFF TGTGCCAGCAGCCCTCCGACAGGGTACAATGAGCAGTTCTTC
TRBJ2-5 TRBV7-2 NA few CASSLWAGDKETQYF TGTGCCAGCAGCTTATGGGCAGGGGATAAAGAGACCCAGTACTTC
TRBJ1-4 TRBV9 NA NA CASSVGRAAVIGFKSTNEKLFF TGTGCCAGCAGCGTAGGAAGGGCAGCCGTCATCGGGTTCAAGTCAACTAATGAAAAACTGTTTTTT
TRBJ2-1 TRBV12-3/TRBV12-4 TRBD1 NA CASRFLLRGRGLNACNEQFF TGTGCCAGCAGATTTCTTCTCCGGGGCAGGGGGTTAAATGCCTGCAATGAGCAGTTCTTC
TRBJ1-2 TRBV7-8 NA NA CASSLGSLIDYTF TGTGCCAGCAGCTTAGGGAGTCTGATAGACTACACCTTC
TRBJ1-2 TRBV20-1 TRBD1 many CSAKDRVGGYTF TGCAGTGCTAAGGACAGGGTAGGCGGCTACACCTTC
TRBJ2-1 TRBV29-1 NA NA CSVGEYNEQFF TGCAGCGTTGGAGAGTACAATGAGCAGTTCTTC
TRBJ1-5 TRBV9 TRBD1 few CASSVGQGDSQPQHF TGTGCCAGCAGCGTTGGACAGGGCGATAGTCAGCCCCAGCATTTT
TRBJ2-3 TRBV10-2 NA few CASTTLTDTQYF TGCGCCAGCACTACTCTCACGGATACGCAGTATTTT
TRBJ1-5 TRBV25-1 NA few CASSEWAGLQPQHF TGTGCCAGCAGTGAATGGGCAGGGTTGCAGCCCCAGCATTTT
TRBJ2-5 TRBV20-1 TRBD2 few CSARGERESRTQYF TGCAGTGCTAGAGGGGAGCGGGAGAGCCGGACCCAGTACTTC